Below are 16 T cell receptor beta chains sequenced from a single sample in a study of T cell changes during pregnancy in multiple sclerosis (dated by TCRdb to about 2019). Libraries were built with the immunoSEQ multiplex PCR assay. The source is immuneACCESS, and TCRdb retained only in-frame sequences with V and J called. Part of the clones is not carried over; for the studies checked, unresolved V genes explain less than half of this, and the remainder is unexplained. A total of about 67,000 clones appear in this sample, 91% of them only once. Over 2% of the sample belongs to the ten largest clones. This material consisted of peripheral blood, taken in the first trimester of pregnancy. Every receptor here comes from a female donor with multiple sclerosis, enrolled in a pregnancy study.

V and J are TRBV13 and TRBJ1-1; the match to TRBD1 covers 9 bases. V was pared by 5 bases and J by 7 bases, with 8 bases of the junction left unmatched. The CDR3 runs to 14 residues. Germline V gives CDR1 PRHDT, CDR2 FYEKMQ (reference sequence). Here the CDR3 reads CASSTRDRVDEAFF. The CDR3 nucleotides are TGTGCCAGCAGCACGAGGGACAGGGTGGATGAAGCTTTCTTT.

The rearrangement joins TRBV7-9 to TRBJ2-7, with unresolved D. Trimming shortened V by 3 bases and J by 2 bases, and 11 bases separated the two germline ends. The germline V gene encodes CDR1 SEHNR and CDR2 FQNEAQ (reference sequence). The CDR3 is made up of 14 amino acids. CDR3 residues: CASSFLTDTYEQYF. CDR3 bases: TGTGCCAGCAGCTTCCTAACCGACACCTACGAGCAGTACTTC.

In nucleotides, the CDR3 is TGCGCCAGCAGCTTGGAGGGACAGGGGGCTGGAGAGACCCAGTACTTC. Its translation: CASSLEGQGAGETQYF. This chain uses TRBV5-1 with TRBJ2-5, with TRBD1 matching over 12 bases. V lost 0 bases to trimming and J lost 4 bases; unmatched junction nucleotides: 4. From germline, CDR1 is SGHRS and CDR2 YFSETQ. The CDR3 consists of 16 residues.

The rearrangement uses TRBV5-4 and TRBJ2-1; perhaps TRBD1 as D (6 bases). Germline V gives CDR1 SGHNT, CDR2 YYREEE (reference sequence). Trimming shortened V by 2 bases and J by 4 bases, and 10 bases separated the two germline ends. This CDR3 contains 14 residues. The CDR3: CASSFLGTYNEQFF. The CDR3 region has the DNA TGTGCCAGCAGCTTTTTGGGGACATACAATGAGCAGTTCTTC.

The V and J genes are TRBV11-3 and TRBJ2-7; the D gene is possibly TRBD1 (5 bases). Looked up from germline, CDR1 is SGHNT and CDR2 is YENEEA. The CDR3 contains 15 residues. Deletions cut 1 base from V and 3 bases from J, with 13 bases between. This CDR3 reads CASSLGNRILYEQYF. CDR3 sequence (DNA): TGTGCCAGCAGCTTAGGGAACAGGATTCTCTACGAGCAGTACTTC. Full variable domain (outside the CDR3, taken from reference TRBV11-3 and TRBJ2-7): EAGVVQSPRYKIIEKKQPVAFWCNPISGHNTLYWYLQNLGQGPELLIRYENEEAVDDSQLPKDRFSAERLKGVDSTLKIQPAELGDSAVYLCASSLGNRILYEQYFGPGTRLTVT.

The chain uses TRBV5-6 and TRBJ2-3; tentative D call: TRBD1 (6 bases). Trimming stripped 5 bases from V and 2 bases from J, with 12 bases between. Germline V gene sequence: CDR1 SGHDT, CDR2 YYEEEE. The CDR3 runs to 14 residues. This chain's CDR3 is CASREAGDTDTQYF. Written as DNA, the CDR3 is TGTGCCAGCAGGGAGGCAGGGGACACAGATACGCAGTATTTT.

V gene TRBV6-5 combines with J gene TRBJ2-2; 8 positions match TRBD1. The germline V gene encodes CDR1 MNHEY and CDR2 SVGAGI. The junction had 6 bases not matched to a gene; V was cut back by 5 bases and J by 4 bases. This CDR3 spans 15 amino acids. This chain's CDR3 is CASSPGQALTGELFF. As DNA, the CDR3 is TGTGCCAGCAGTCCGGGACAGGCCCTCACCGGGGAGCTGTTTTTT.

The chain carries TRBV9 and TRBJ2-3, with a possible D match to TRBD1 (6 bases). This CDR3 is 14 amino acids long. Trimming pared 2 bases from V and 7 bases from J, leaving 14 bases between. The V gene's germline CDR1 is SGDLS and CDR2 YYNGEE. The CDR3 region is CASSVRTDLNTQYF. CDR3 nucleotide sequence: TGTGCCAGCAGCGTCCGGACAGATTTAAATACGCAGTATTTT.

This rearrangement joins TRBV19 to TRBJ1-5; no clear D gene. Germline V gene sequence: CDR1 LNHDA, CDR2 SQIVND (reference sequence). The CDR3 contains 15 residues. With 5 bases removed from V and 1 base from J, the gap between germline ends came to 12 bases. CDR3 protein: CASSWRDGSNQPQHF. The CDR3 DNA sequence: TGTGCCAGTAGTTGGAGGGATGGGAGCAATCAGCCCCAGCATTTT.

This clone was picked up a small number of times. The rearrangement uses TRBV7-8 and TRBJ2-7; tentative D call: TRBD2 (6 bases). CDR3 size: 15 residues. Trimming took off 1 base at V and 0 bases at J, with 10 bases between the two ends. The germline V gene encodes CDR1 SGHVS and CDR2 FQNEAQ. CDR3 sequence (DNA): TGTGCCAGCAGCTTAGTGGGGACTTCCTCCTACGAGCAGTACTTC. Residues: CASSLVGTSSYEQYF.

CDR3 region: CATRTDRGYEQYF. CDR3 sequence (DNA): TGTGCCACCCGGACCGACAGGGGATACGAGCAGTACTTC. This rearrangement joins TRBV6-1 to TRBJ2-7, with 8 bases fitting TRBD1. V lost 10 bases and J lost 4; bases outside the gene matches: 9. The CDR3 runs to 13 residues. Germline CDR1 is MNHNS and CDR2 is SASEGT.

The rearrangement uses TRBV7-6 and TRBJ1-3; a possible D gene is TRBD1 (5 bases). The germline V gene has CDR1 SGHVS and CDR2 FNYEAQ. Trimming left V 5 bases short and J 2 bases short, with 10 bases between. This CDR3 spans 14 amino acids. The CDR3 here is CASSLTVTGNTIYF. In DNA, the CDR3 is TGTGCCAGCAGCCTGACAGTTACTGGAAACACCATATATTTT.

This chain links TRBV9 with TRBJ1-1; 10 bases line up with TRBD1. CDR3 length: 14 residues. CDR1 is SGDLS, CDR2 YYNGEE, per germline. V was pared by 3 bases and J by 4 bases, with 3 bases of the junction left unmatched. Here the CDR3 DNA reads TGTGCCAGCAGCGGACAGGGGGCGGCCACTGAAGCTTTCTTT. This encodes CASSGQGAATEAFF. Combining the CDR3 with reference TRBV9 and TRBJ1-1 gives the whole variable domain DSGVTQTPKHLITATGQRVTLRCSPRSGDLSVYWYQQSLDQGLQFLIQYYNGEERAKGNILERFSAQQFPDLHSELNLSSLELGDSALYFCASSGQGAATEAFFGQGTRLTVV.

The CDR3 coding sequence is TGCGCCAGCAGCTTGGGCGGGGGTTATGAAAAACTGTTTTTT. Translation: CASSLGGGYEKLFF. The V gene is TRBV5-1, the J gene TRBJ1-4, with a weak D call TRBD1 (5 bases). The length of the CDR3 is 14 residues. CDR1 and CDR2 from the germline V gene are SGHRS and YFSETQ. Trimming removed 0 bases at V and 6 bases at J, with 9 bases between.

The chain recombines TRBV6-1 with TRBJ2-2; D remains ambiguous. The germline CDR1 and CDR2 sequences are MNHNS and SASEGT. CDR3 length: 14 residues. V lost 5 bases and J 1 base, leaving 8 bases between the germline ends. Written as DNA, the CDR3 is TGTGCCAGCAGTCCTGGGCGGAACACCGGGGAGCTGTTTTTT. Its translation is CASSPGRNTGELFF.

This sequence joins TRBV5-6 and TRBJ2-1; 8 nucleotides line up with TRBD1. Germline values: CDR1 SGHDT, CDR2 YYEEEE. The V and J ends lost 0 bases and 5 bases, in that order; junction bases with no gene match: 10. CDR3 length equals 17 residues. This CDR3 is CASSLAPWTGFDNEQFF. The CDR3 bases are TGTGCCAGCAGCTTGGCCCCCTGGACAGGGTTTGACAATGAGCAGTTCTTC.